This T cell receptor (beta chain) was identified in a study of OX40 agonist ivuxolimab in advanced cancers. Study outcomes and limitations: Among T cells, CD8+ cells averaged more expanded clones than CD4+ cells. Antigen specificity of clonally expanded peripheral T cells was not established.

Enrollment shut out patients with autoimmune disease history or systemic immunosuppression. The CDR3 sequence is 15 residues long. Germline V gene lookup returns CDR1 SGHDN and CDR2 FVKESK. Trimming removed 4 bases from V and 2 bases from J, with 12 bases in between. The method was immunoSEQ multiplex PCR; TCRdb's version includes in-frame clones alone and lacks a portion of them. The table has tens of thousands of clones, approximately 85% seen once. Of note for this clone: What it recognizes is unknown.

The TCR originated in an adult with an advanced solid tumor such as melanoma, head and neck, liver or kidney cancer. Sequencing was performed on CD4+ or CD8+ T cells sorted from blood, taken in a trial of the OX40 agonist ivuxolimab. This chain joins TRBV14 and TRBJ2-1, with D possibly being TRBD2 (7 bases). This CDR3 is CASSLMRGPYNEQFF. The CDR3 DNA reads TGTGCCAGCAGCCTCATGCGGGGGCCCTACAATGAGCAGTTCTTC.